The clone carrying this T cell receptor beta chain was seen once. This record comes from a study of blood T cell repertoires in COVID-19. The CDR3 runs 18 residues. V shed 1 base, J shed 3 bases, and the junction held 9 bases outside the gene matches. CDR1 and CDR2 (germline): LGHDT, YNNKEL (reference sequence). Measured with immunoSEQ multiplex PCR; TCRdb has only the in-frame clones, and not every one. The data hold about half a million clones, with roughly 88% observed a single time. The receptor was isolated from a human donor in a cohort sampled during active COVID-19. The material sequenced was peripheral blood. The rearrangement links TRBV3-1 (or the pseudogene TRBV3-2) to TRBJ2-3; TRBD2 matches 11 bases. Here the CDR3 reads CASSQVGERTSGTDTQYF. CDR3 nucleotides: TGTGCCAGCAGCCAAGTGGGGGAGCGGACTAGCGGGACAGATACGCAGTATTTT.